This T cell receptor beta chain is from a study of blood T cell repertoires in COVID-19. The CDR3 is 14 amino acids. The germline V gene has CDR1 SGHAT and CDR2 FQNNGV. J lost 8 bases, V lost 2 bases, and 5 bases had no gene match. TCRdb's copy holds only in-frame clones and misses some; the assay was immunoSEQ multiplex PCR. The data contain some 190,000 clones, over 75% of them seen just once; the ten biggest clones take up approximately 7%. The genes are TRBV11-2 and TRBJ2-1, with 8 bases lining up with TRBD1. The source material was peripheral blood. This TCR was recovered from an elderly man with COVID-19, enrolled during active disease. The CDR3 reads CASSLQGAWDEQFF. The CDR3 coding sequence is TGTGCCAGCAGCTTACAGGGGGCTTGGGATGAGCAGTTCTTC. Full variable domain (missing parts from reference TRBV11-2 and TRBJ2-1): EAGVAQSPRYKIIEKRQSVAFWCNPISGHATLYWYQQILGQGPKLLIQFQNNGVVDDSQLPKDRFSAERLKGVDSTLKIQPAKLEDSAVYLCASSLQGAWDEQFFGPGTRLTVL.